This TCR beta chain was sequenced in a study of T-cell memory formation after mild COVID-19. Turning to the study itself: The TCR clusters were mostly specific to one donor. General study results and limits: Shrinking CD4+ clones resided mostly in CM and EM, and CD8+ ones in EMRA.

Between the trimmed V and J ends, which lost 3 bases and 8 bases, there was a span of 16 bases. The CDR3 has 14 amino acids. Germline V CDR1 and CDR2: KGHSH, LQKENI. This clonotype was seen a few times. Its antigen is unknown. TCR alpha and TCR beta cDNA libraries with sample barcodes and UMIs came from 5'RACE using constant-segment primers. TCRdb used MiXCR to reprocess the 5' RACE reads, holding one entry per CDR3 protein. The sample lists a few hundred thousand distinct CDR3 sequences; around 17% were seen once. The receptor's source is a young man who had mild COVID-19 (a few samples of this study predate the infection). Cell type and time point are not known. The rearrangement links TRBV18 to TRBJ1-2; D gene ambiguous. The sequencing input was PBMCs or a T cell subset sorted from them (not recorded which). CDR3 region: CASSPRTRGSGYTF. The CDR3 region has the DNA TGTGCCAGCTCACCTAGGACTCGGGGATCGGGCTACACCTTC.